A selection of T cell receptor beta chains follows, all from one sample in a study of blood T cell repertoires in COVID-19. Some clones are missing from TCRdb's copy, which holds only in-frame ones; the method was immunoSEQ multiplex PCR. This sample carries around 450,000 clones, 87% of them seen once, and the ten largest clones take roughly 1.9%. Sequences were obtained from PBMCs or T cells enriched from blood (not recorded which). All receptors derive from a woman aged 18-29 years with acute COVID-19. CDR3s include the opening cysteine and the closing phenylalanine or tryptophan. The D gene is left open where the match is weak. Size values are once, few and many counts, or a class for expanded clones, and some rows have none.

v_gene: TRBV9
len: 14
j_gene: TRBJ1-4
abundance: -
d_gene: TRBD1
CDR3aa: CASSVGTGNEKLFF
CDR3nt: TGTGCCAGCAGCGTTGGGACAGGGAATGAAAAACTGTTTTTT

v_gene: TRBV18
len: 17
j_gene: TRBJ2-1
abundance: -
d_gene: TRBD2
CDR3aa: CASSLHSPSGDYNEQFF
CDR3nt: TGTGCCAGCTCACTACACTCGCCTAGCGGGGACTACAATGAGCAGTTCTTC

v_gene: TRBV19
len: 15
j_gene: TRBJ2-1
abundance: -
d_gene: TRBD1
CDR3aa: CASSRTGTGGREQFF
CDR3nt: TGTGCCAGTAGCCGAACCGGGACAGGGGGCCGTGAGCAGTTCTTC

v_gene: TRBV2
len: 13
j_gene: TRBJ1-6
abundance: -
d_gene: TRBD1
CDR3aa: CASGLGQNSPLHF
CDR3nt: TGTGCCAGCGGCCTGGGACAGAATTCACCCCTCCACTTT

v_gene: TRBV2
len: 14
j_gene: TRBJ2-2
abundance: -
d_gene: -
CDR3aa: CASSDYRVHGELFF
CDR3nt: TGTGCCAGCAGTGACTACAGGGTTCACGGGGAGCTGTTTTTT

v_gene: TRBV18
len: 15
j_gene: TRBJ2-7
abundance: -
d_gene: TRBD2
CDR3aa: CASSPPLAGGYEQYF
CDR3nt: TGTGCCAGCTCACCACCCCTAGCGGGAGGTTACGAGCAGTACTTC

v_gene: TRBV9
len: 16
j_gene: TRBJ2-7
abundance: once
d_gene: TRBD1
CDR3aa: CASSVGFGTGAYEQYF
CDR3nt: TGTGCCAGCAGCGTAGGGTTTGGGACAGGGGCCTACGAGCAGTACTTC

v_gene: TRBV5-4
len: 13
j_gene: TRBJ2-5
abundance: -
d_gene: TRBD1
CDR3aa: CASSTDRGETQYF
CDR3nt: TGTGCCAGCAGCACCGACAGGGGAGAGACCCAGTACTTC

v_gene: TRBV10-3
len: 15
j_gene: TRBJ2-2
abundance: -
d_gene: TRBD1
CDR3aa: CAIRRDRYNTGELFF
CDR3nt: TGTGCCATCAGACGGGACAGATATAACACCGGGGAGCTGTTTTTT

v_gene: TRBV7-8
len: 14
j_gene: TRBJ1-4
abundance: -
d_gene: TRBD1
CDR3aa: CASSSGQGYEKLFF
CDR3nt: TGTGCCAGCAGCTCCGGACAGGGCTATGAAAAACTGTTTTTT

v_gene: TRBV28
len: 17
j_gene: TRBJ2-1
abundance: -
d_gene: TRBD1
CDR3aa: CASSYQGQGAAGNEQFF
CDR3nt: TGTGCCAGCAGTTATCAAGGACAGGGGGCCGCGGGTAATGAGCAGTTCTTC

v_gene: TRBV27
len: 16
j_gene: TRBJ2-2
abundance: -
d_gene: -
CDR3aa: CASSLLSGSNTGELFF
CDR3nt: TGTGCCAGCAGTTTACTCTCGGGGAGTAACACCGGGGAGCTGTTTTTT

v_gene: TRBV4-1
len: 15
j_gene: TRBJ2-2
abundance: -
d_gene: -
CDR3aa: CASSPRPPSTGELFF
CDR3nt: TGCGCCAGCAGCCCCAGGCCCCCCAGTACCGGGGAGCTGTTTTTT

v_gene: TRBV12-5
len: 13
j_gene: TRBJ2-7
abundance: -
d_gene: -
CDR3aa: CASGLMSSYEQYF
CDR3nt: TGTGCTAGTGGTTTGATGTCGTCGTACGAGCAGTACTTC

v_gene: TRBV14
len: 12
j_gene: TRBJ2-5
abundance: -
d_gene: -
CDR3aa: CASSPRGETQYF
CDR3nt: TGTGCCAGCAGCCCGCGGGGCGAGACCCAGTACTTC

v_gene: TRBV7-2
len: 16
j_gene: TRBJ1-3
abundance: -
d_gene: -
CDR3aa: CASSLATTRGVNTIYF
CDR3nt: TGTGCCAGCAGCTTAGCTACCACCAGGGGTGTAAACACCATATATTTT

v_gene: TRBV12-3/TRBV12-4
len: 13
j_gene: TRBJ1-1
abundance: -
d_gene: TRBD1
CDR3aa: CASRKGAVTEAFF
CDR3nt: TGTGCCAGCAGAAAGGGGGCTGTAACTGAAGCTTTCTTT

v_gene: TRBV2
len: 13
j_gene: TRBJ2-4
abundance: -
d_gene: TRBD1
CDR3aa: CAHGQGAENIQYF
CDR3nt: TGTGCCCACGGACAGGGGGCGGAAAACATTCAGTACTTC

v_gene: TRBV18
len: 15
j_gene: TRBJ2-7
abundance: -
d_gene: TRBD2
CDR3aa: CASSYQGTSPYEQYF
CDR3nt: TGTGCCAGCTCCTACCAGGGGACTAGTCCCTACGAGCAGTACTTC

v_gene: TRBV9
len: 15
j_gene: TRBJ2-1
abundance: -
d_gene: TRBD1
CDR3aa: CASSGRQGAYNEQFF
CDR3nt: TGTGCCAGCTCGGGGAGACAGGGGGCCTACAATGAGCAGTTCTTC

v_gene: TRBV3-1/TRBV3-2
len: 14
j_gene: TRBJ1-5
abundance: few
d_gene: -
CDR3aa: CASSQTNSNQPQHF
CDR3nt: TGTGCCAGCAGCCAGACAAATAGCAATCAGCCCCAGCATTTT

v_gene: TRBV4-3
len: 19
j_gene: TRBJ2-7
abundance: -
d_gene: TRBD2
CDR3aa: CASSQERTSGRPRDYEQYF
CDR3nt: TGCGCCAGCAGCCAAGAAAGGACTAGCGGGAGGCCAAGGGACTACGAGCAGTACTTC

v_gene: TRBV28
len: 11
j_gene: TRBJ2-7
abundance: -
d_gene: -
CDR3aa: CASSIGQAQYF
CDR3nt: TGTGCCAGCAGTATCGGTCAGGCGCAGTACTTC

v_gene: TRBV6-5
len: 14
j_gene: TRBJ1-5
abundance: -
d_gene: TRBD1
CDR3aa: CASRSDRGGQPQHF
CDR3nt: TGTGCCAGCAGATCGGACAGGGGAGGTCAGCCCCAGCATTTT

v_gene: TRBV13
len: 15
j_gene: TRBJ2-7
abundance: once
d_gene: TRBD1
CDR3aa: CASSQSGQGIYEQYF
CDR3nt: TGTGCCAGCAGCCAATCGGGACAGGGTATCTACGAGCAGTACTTC

v_gene: TRBV18
len: 13
j_gene: TRBJ1-5
abundance: -
d_gene: -
CDR3aa: CASSPGGSEPQHF
CDR3nt: TGTGCCAGCTCACCGGGGGGTTCTGAGCCCCAGCATTTT